The clone carrying this T cell receptor (beta chain) was seen a few times. Its target is unknown. Assay used: immunoSEQ multiplex PCR; TCRdb lists only in-frame clones, some missing. There are hundreds of thousands of clones in the sample; about two thirds occur only once, and about 1.7% lies in the top ten. The data belong to a study of shared clonotypes between healthy human individuals. Whole-study findings and limits: A limitation of the genetic and exposure-history diversity represented arose from few donors.

V lost 2 bases to trimming and J lost 6 bases, with 15 bases between them. From germline, CDR1 is SGHRS and CDR2 YFSETQ. This CDR3 is built from 14 residues. The gene calls are TRBV5-1 and TRBJ2-7, with D unresolved. The TCR comes from a woman aged 25-40 years in good health. The sample was memory CD4+ T cells sorted from blood. Subset given: CD45RA-negative fraction. Written as DNA, the CDR3 is TGCGCCAGCAGCTTTTCGGACGCGCGCTCCGAGCAGTACTTC. Its translation is CASSFSDARSEQYF.